Shown below are 29 T cell receptor beta chains from a single sample sequenced in a study of OX40 agonist ivuxolimab in advanced cancers. The protocol used for the library was the immunoSEQ multiplex PCR assay. TCRdb limited this immuneACCESS table to in-frame rearrangements with V and J called. A share of clones is missing; checked studies link under half to unresolved V genes, and the rest is unexplained. Counted in this sample were roughly 57,000 clones; more than 70% of them appeared once. The ten largest clones add up to 2.4% of the sample. The specimen was CD4+ or CD8+ T cells sorted from blood, collected in a trial of the OX40 agonist ivuxolimab. These receptors were obtained from an adult with an advanced solid tumor such as melanoma, head and neck, liver or kidney cancer.

The chain carries TRBV6-1 and TRBJ2-1, with 11 bases identical to TRBD1. The CDR3 has 19 amino acids. The germline gives CDR1 MNHNS, CDR2 SASEGT. Trimming took 1 base from V and 13 from J; bases not matched to a gene: 21. CDR3 amino acids: CASSEVVREGQGEPWPQFF. Written as DNA, the CDR3 is TGTGCCAGCAGTGAAGTGGTTCGCGAGGGACAGGGGGAACCTTGGCCCCAGTTCTTC.

The J gene is TRBJ2-5, the V gene TRBV5-6; D might be TRBD1 (6 bases). The ends were cut back, 0 bases at V and 5 bases at J, with 17 bases in the middle. The V gene's germline CDR1 is SGHDT and CDR2 YYEEEE. This CDR3 comprises 16 residues. The CDR3 nucleotides are TGTGCCAGCAGCTTGGTAACGACAGGTAGTCGGGAGACCCAGTACTTC. Encoded protein: CASSLVTTGSRETQYF.

This clone was observed once. The chain joins TRBV6-1 to TRBJ2-1; D gene unclear. CDR1 is MNHNS, CDR2 SASEGT, per germline. V was trimmed by 10 bases and J by 9 bases, leaving 19 bases between them. CDR3 length equals 13 residues. CDR3 sequence (DNA): TGTGCCACCCCCATAATCCCCCGCTGTGAGCAGTTCTTC. It translates to CATPIIPRCEQFF.

The chain has TRBV18 and TRBJ1-2; D remains ambiguous. Germline lookup yields CDR1 KGHSH and CDR2 LQKENI. The germline V and J ends were trimmed by 1 base and 2 bases, with 8 bases remaining between them. The CDR3 has 14 residues. CDR3 sequence (DNA): TGTGCCAGCTCACCACAGGGATACAACTATGGCTACACCTTC. This translates into CASSPQGYNYGYTF. The variable domain in full, completed from reference TRBV18 and TRBJ1-2, reads NAGVMQNPRHLVRRRGQEARLRCSPMKGHSHVYWYRQLPEEGLKFMVYLQKENIIDESGMPKERFSAEFPKEGPSILRIQQVVRGDSAAYFCASSPQGYNYGYTFGSGTRLTVV.

This clone was seen more than once but under ten times. The chain carries TRBV28 and TRBJ1-4, with D perhaps TRBD1 (6 bases). The length of the CDR3 is 15 residues. Deletions cut 5 bases from V and 6 bases from J, with 16 bases between. Looked up from germline, CDR1 is MDHEN and CDR2 is SYDVKM. In DNA form, the CDR3 reads TGTGCCAGCAGTGAATTGGAGACAGGCGATGAAAAACTGTTTTTT. It codes for CASSELETGDEKLFF. Drawing the rest from reference TRBV28 and TRBJ1-4, the complete variable domain is DVKVTQSSRYLVKRTGEKVFLECVQDMDHENMFWYRQDPGLGLRLIYFSYDVKMKEKGDIPEGYSVSREKKERFSLILESASTNQTSMYLCASSELETGDEKLFFGSGTQLSVL.

This clone was found once. The chain is built from TRBV18 and TRBJ2-3; D might be TRBD2 (6 bases). CDR3 length: 15 amino acids. Deletions cut 5 bases from V and 3 bases from J, with 15 bases between. Per germline, CDR1 KGHSH and CDR2 LQKENI. CDR3 loop: CASSSSTRGTDTQYF. CDR3 nucleotides: TGTGCCAGCTCATCCTCGACTAGAGGGACAGATACGCAGTATTTT.

The chain has TRBV7-2 and TRBJ1-5; 12 positions agree with TRBD1. Trimming removed 5 bases from V and 6 bases from J; junction bases left unmatched: 2. Germline CDR1 is SGHTA and CDR2 is FQGNSA. The CDR3 extends over 14 amino acids. CDR3 residues: CASSGTGGRQPQHF. The CDR3 nucleotides read TGTGCCAGCAGCGGGACAGGGGGCCGTCAGCCCCAGCATTTT.

J is TRBJ2-2 and V is TRBV19, with D possibly TRBD1 on 5 matching bases. This CDR3 spans 17 amino acids. With 3 bases removed from V and 0 bases from J, the gap between germline ends came to 14 bases. Germline CDR1 LNHDA, CDR2 SQIVND (reference sequence). This CDR3 reads CASSILGQAPNTGELFF. The CDR3, as DNA: TGTGCCAGTAGTATCCTGGGGCAGGCGCCGAACACCGGGGAGCTGTTTTTT.

The V call is TRBV28, the J call TRBJ2-7; 9 nucleotides agree with TRBD2. V lost 7 bases and J lost 7; bases outside the gene matches: 11. Germline values: CDR1 MDHEN, CDR2 SYDVKM. This CDR3 contains 14 residues. CDR3: CASTSWAGGGEQYF. In DNA form, the CDR3 reads TGTGCCAGCACATCCTGGGCGGGAGGGGGTGAGCAGTACTTC. Together with reference TRBV28 and TRBJ2-7, the CDR3 gives the full variable domain: DVKVTQSSRYLVKRTGEKVFLECVQDMDHENMFWYRQDPGLGLRLIYFSYDVKMKEKGDIPEGYSVSREKKERFSLILESASTNQTSMYLCASTSWAGGGEQYFGPGTRLTVT.

This clone was detected only once. The chain couples TRBV13 to TRBJ1-6; D is unresolved. Per the germline V gene, CDR1 is PRHDT and CDR2 is FYEKMQ (reference sequence). Trimming took off 5 bases at V and 0 bases at J, with 20 bases between the two ends. The CDR3 totals 19 residues. The DNA of the CDR3 is TGTGCCAGCAGCCTTTTGTTGGGTCGGGGTTCCTCCTATAATTCACCCCTCCACTTT. Translated, it gives CASSLLLGRGSSYNSPLHF.

The V and J genes are TRBV9 and TRBJ1-5; D is undetermined. From germline, CDR1 is SGDLS and CDR2 YYNGEE. The CDR3 length is 14 residues. Trimming cost V 0 bases and J 4 bases, with 8 bases left between them. The CDR3 region has the DNA TGTGCCAGCAGCGTAGGGCAGGCAAATCAGCCCCAGCATTTT. The encoded protein is CASSVGQANQPQHF.

This rearrangement joins TRBV6-6 to TRBJ1-1, with 8 bases matching TRBD1. Germline V gives CDR1 MNHNY, CDR2 SVGAGI (reference sequence). V lost 5 bases and J lost 2; bases outside the gene matches: 4. The CDR3 extends over 14 amino acids. This CDR3 is CASSTQGANTEAFF. CDR3 in DNA: TGTGCCAGCAGTACGCAGGGGGCAAACACTGAAGCTTTCTTT.

J is TRBJ2-7 and V is TRBV5-5, with TRBD2 identical over 11 bases. CDR3 length equals 17 residues. Trimming cost V 1 base and J 5 bases; bases outside gene matches: 11. CDR1 and CDR2 (germline): SGHKS, YYEKEE (reference sequence). DNA of the CDR3: TGTGCCAGCAGCTTGCCTAGCGGGGGGAATTTCAGGAACGAGCAGTACTTC. This translates into CASSLPSGGNFRNEQYF.

V is TRBV16 and J is TRBJ2-5, with 8 bases fitting TRBD1. The V and J ends lost 5 bases and 7 bases, in that order; junction bases with no gene match: 15. Germline lookup yields CDR1 KGHSY and CDR2 FQNENV. The CDR3 sequence is 16 residues long. The CDR3 DNA reads TGTGCCAGCAGCAACTGGCGGACAGGGACGTCGGGGACCCAGTACTTC. This encodes CASSNWRTGTSGTQYF.

This clone appeared once. The J gene is TRBJ2-4, the V gene TRBV27; D possibly uses TRBD1 or TRBD2 (5 bases each). The CDR3 contains 17 residues. Trimming took off 6 bases at V and 0 bases at J, with 18 bases between the two ends. Germline V gives CDR1 MNHEY, CDR2 SMNVEV (reference sequence). CDR3 sequence (DNA): TGTGCCAGCAGGGGATCCTGGGGGAGACTAGCCAAAAACATTCAGTACTTC. It encodes CASRGSWGRLAKNIQYF.

V and J are TRBV18 and TRBJ2-7, with 12 bases identical to TRBD2. Germline CDR1 is KGHSH and CDR2 is LQKENI. The CDR3 sequence is 16 residues long. The V gene end was trimmed by 2 bases and the J gene end by 6 bases; junction bases not matched to a gene: 8. The CDR3 DNA is TGTGCCAGCTCACCAAGGACTAGCGGGGCGCCCGGCGAGCAGTACTTC. Its translation: CASSPRTSGAPGEQYF.

J is TRBJ2-3 and V is TRBV2; 12 positions agree with TRBD2. V lost 7 bases, J lost 4 bases, and 6 bases stayed unmatched. The CDR3 covers 15 residues. Germline V gene lookup returns CDR1 SNHLY and CDR2 FYNNEI. The DNA of the CDR3 is TGTGCCAGCACGTGGTCTAGCGGGGGGGCAGATACGCAGTATTTT. This sequence encodes CASTWSSGGADTQYF.

The chain has TRBV28 and TRBJ1-3; D not resolved. Germline V gives CDR1 MDHEN, CDR2 SYDVKM. The length of the CDR3 is 16 residues. Trimming shortened V by 7 bases and J by 3 bases, and 19 bases separated the two germline ends. CDR3 region: CASTNPRGLRGNTIYF. The DNA for the CDR3 is TGTGCCAGCACCAACCCCCGCGGGTTGCGTGGAAACACCATATATTTT.

J is TRBJ1-5 and V is TRBV19; D possibly corresponds to TRBD1 (6 bases). V was shortened by 2 bases and J by 3 bases, with 14 bases between the two germline ends. CDR1 is LNHDA and CDR2 is SQIVND in the germline V gene (reference sequence). CDR3 length: 16 residues. CDR3 loop: CASSIRWGAYNQPQHF. The CDR3 DNA reads TGTGCCAGTAGTATAAGATGGGGGGCTTACAATCAGCCCCAGCATTTT.

This sequence joins TRBV28 and TRBJ2-5; D not certain. This CDR3 spans 13 amino acids. Trimming cost V 2 bases and J 7 bases, with 11 bases left between them. Germline assignment: CDR1 MDHEN and CDR2 SYDVKM. In DNA, the CDR3 is TGTGCCAGCAGTTTAGCGGCGCCAGGGACCCAGTACTTC. Protein sequence: CASSLAAPGTQYF.

The rearrangement links TRBV6-6 to TRBJ2-7; possible D gene TRBD2, 6 bases. The V end lost 2 bases, the J end lost 0 bases, and 14 bases lay between the germline ends. The CDR3 is made up of 16 amino acids. From germline, CDR1 is MNHNY and CDR2 SVGAGI (reference sequence). The CDR3 nucleotides are TGTGCCAGCAGTTACGGGGACTGGTCGAGCTCCTACGAGCAGTACTTC. As protein: CASSYGDWSSSYEQYF.

This sequence joins TRBV6-5 and TRBJ2-2; no firm D call. The CDR3 sequence is 15 residues long. The ends were cut back, 0 bases at V and 1 base at J, with 6 bases in the middle. CDR1 and CDR2 (germline): MNHEY, SVGAGI. CDR3 coding DNA: TGTGCCAGCAGTTACTCGACCCTGAACACCGGGGAGCTGTTTTTT. Amino acids: CASSYSTLNTGELFF.

This rearrangement joins TRBV5-4 to TRBJ2-7, with TRBD2 matching 10 bases. CDR3 length equals 14 residues. The germline V gene encodes CDR1 SGHNT and CDR2 YYREEE (reference sequence). V shed 2 bases and J 5 bases; nucleotides not matched to a gene: 4. CDR3 protein: CASSLAGGFDEQYF. CDR3 coding DNA: TGTGCCAGCAGCTTAGCGGGAGGGTTCGACGAGCAGTACTTC.

J is TRBJ2-2 and V is TRBV10-3; tentative D call: TRBD1 (5 bases). Trimming shortened V by 2 bases and J by 10 bases, and 11 bases separated the two germline ends. CDR1 and CDR2 from the germline V gene are ENHRY and SYGVKD. This CDR3 comprises 13 residues. The chain's CDR3 is CAISEAREKELFF. The CDR3 nucleotides are TGTGCCATCAGTGAGGCCAGGGAAAAGGAGCTGTTTTTT.

The chain uses TRBV7-8 and TRBJ2-7; D call uncertain. Between the trimmed V and J ends, which lost 5 bases and 6 bases, there was a span of 11 bases. Germline CDR1 reads SGHVS; CDR2 reads FQNEAQ. CDR3 length equals 12 residues. CDR3 nucleotides: TGTGCCAGCAGCCCTCATCTGGGCGAGCAGTACTTC. Its translation is CASSPHLGEQYF.

Here the CDR3 reads CASSVIAGRNEQFF. The CDR3 DNA follows: TGTGCCAGCAGTGTGATAGCGGGAAGGAATGAGCAGTTCTTC. The rearrangement links TRBV6-1 to TRBJ2-1; 8 bases align to TRBD2. CDR3 length: 14 residues. Germline CDR1 MNHNS, CDR2 SASEGT. V dropped 4 bases and J dropped 7; count of bases not matched to a gene: 6.

The V call is TRBV6-1, the J call TRBJ1-2; D gene uncertain. Germline V gene data show CDR1 as MNHNS and CDR2 as SASEGT. V dropped 2 bases and J dropped 3 bases, with 13 bases sitting between them. The CDR3 is 15 amino acids. The CDR3 DNA reads TGTGCCAGCAGTGAAAGGCTCCCTAGGGACTATGGCTACACCTTC. It yields the protein CASSERLPRDYGYTF.

The chain combines TRBV4-1 with TRBJ2-7; no reliable D call. Germline values: CDR1 MGHRA, CDR2 YSYEKL. The CDR3 has 17 residues. V lost 0 bases, J lost 0 bases, and 15 bases lay in between. The CDR3 loop reads CASSQDQAVLSSYEQYF. CDR3 DNA: TGCGCCAGCAGCCAAGATCAGGCGGTTTTGAGCTCCTACGAGCAGTACTTC.

The chain is built from TRBV9 and TRBJ2-7; D may match TRBD1 or TRBD2 (6 bases each). The CDR3 is 14 amino acids. Trimming stripped 4 bases from V and 5 bases from J, with 16 bases between. Germline loops: CDR1 SGDLS, CDR2 YYNGEE. In DNA, the CDR3 is TGTGCCAGCAGCCCCATGAGGGGGGCGGACGAGCAGTACTTC. Translating it yields CASSPMRGADEQYF. Variable domain in full (rest from reference TRBV9 and TRBJ2-7): DSGVTQTPKHLITATGQRVTLRCSPRSGDLSVYWYQQSLDQGLQFLIQYYNGEERAKGNILERFSAQQFPDLHSELNLSSLELGDSALYFCASSPMRGADEQYFGPGTRLTVT.